This record covers a single T cell receptor (beta chain). This specimen belongs to a study of blood T cells in healthy people across ages. A sample-barcoded 5' primer and a J-beta primer mix were used in a second PCR of about 7 to 12 cycles. TCRdb passed the 5' RACE reads through MiXCR, listing each CDR3 protein once. The sample lists hundreds of thousands of distinct CDR3 sequences; about 37% were seen once. The CDR3 covers 16 residues. V shed 5 bases, J shed 1 base, and the junction held 7 bases outside the gene matches. The germline CDR1 and CDR2 sequences are SGHTA and FQGNSA. For every donor, a draw yielded 7.5 to 10 milliliters of peripheral blood.

Sequencing was done on a sample of blood. The chain links TRBV7-2 to TRBJ2-5; TRBD2 aligns across 10 bases. This sequence was found in a young man in good health. In DNA form, the CDR3 reads TGTGCCAGCAGCCTTAATCTAGCGGGGGCCCAAGAGACCCAGTACTTC. Protein sequence: CASSLNLAGAQETQYF.